The next 23 T cell receptor beta chains were all read from a single sample in a study of blood T cell repertoires in COVID-19. Libraries were prepared by immunoSEQ multiplex PCR; TCRdb keeps only in-frame clonotypes and omits some of them. The sample gives over 45,000 clones, approximately 80% of which show up once; roughly 7% is in the top ten. The sequencing input was peripheral blood. The receptor source for this set is a man between 35 and 55 years old with acute or convalescent COVID-19.

This chain connects TRBV13 to TRBJ2-1, with D perhaps TRBD2 (6 bases). Germline V CDR1 and CDR2: PRHDT, FYEKMQ (reference sequence). Trimming pared 5 bases from V and 0 bases from J, leaving 17 bases between. The CDR3 covers 17 residues. The CDR3, as DNA: TGTGCCAGCAGCCATTGGACTACCCTGAGCTCCTACAATGAGCAGTTCTTC. Translating it yields CASSHWTTLSSYNEQFF.

The rearrangement uses TRBV27 and TRBJ2-2, with D possibly TRBD1 on 5 matching bases. CDR1 and CDR2 (germline): MNHEY, SMNVEV (reference sequence). CDR3 size: 16 residues. With 2 bases removed from V and 0 bases from J, the gap between germline ends came to 10 bases. In DNA, the CDR3 is TGTGCCAGCAGTTTAAGGGGATTCGCGAACACCGGGGAGCTGTTTTTT. Amino acid sequence: CASSLRGFANTGELFF.

The count of this clone is one. This chain uses TRBV28 with TRBJ2-2; TRBD2 agrees at 7 bases. Trimming at V came to 3 bases and at J to 3 bases, leaving 7 bases not matched to a gene. The CDR3 consists of 16 residues. Germline V CDR1 and CDR2: MDHEN, SYDVKM. The CDR3 DNA sequence: TGTGCCAGCAGTTTCCCCAGAGCGGGGTACACCGGGGAGCTGTTTTTT. It is translated as CASSFPRAGYTGELFF.

The V gene is TRBV10-3, the J gene TRBJ1-1; the D gene is possibly TRBD1 (5 bases). V was shortened by 5 bases and J by 4 bases, with 8 bases between the two germline ends. The length of the CDR3 is 12 residues. Looked up from germline, CDR1 is ENHRY and CDR2 is SYGVKD. CDR3 nucleotide sequence: TGTGCCATCAGTCAGGGAAGCACTGAAGCTTTCTTT. It translates to CAISQGSTEAFF.

The J gene is TRBJ1-4, the V gene TRBV9; 12 bases match TRBD1. After removal of 3 bases from V and 8 bases from J, the junction contained 11 bases not matched to a gene. This CDR3 comprises 17 residues. CDR1 and CDR2 (germline): SGDLS, YYNGEE. The CDR3 nucleotides read TGTGCCAGCAGCGCCCGGGACAGGGGGCGGAGAGGGGAAAAACTGTTTTTT. It encodes CASSARDRGRRGEKLFF.

The rearrangement joins TRBV29-1 to TRBJ2-3, with D possibly matching TRBD1 (5 bases). This CDR3 is built from 14 residues. V shed 2 bases and J shed 4 bases, with 13 bases lying between them. Germline V CDR1 and CDR2: SQVTM, ANQGSEA. The CDR3 reads CSVEFGHNSDTQYF. CDR3 nucleotide sequence: TGCAGCGTTGAATTTGGACATAATTCAGATACGCAGTATTTT.

This clone came up a few times. This chain links TRBV6-5 with TRBJ2-7, with D unresolved. V lost 6 bases to trimming and J lost 2 bases, with 14 bases between them. This CDR3 contains 14 residues. Germline lookup yields CDR1 MNHEY and CDR2 SVGAGI. The CDR3: CASRESRGTYEQYF. CDR3 nucleotide sequence: TGTGCCAGCAGGGAGAGTAGAGGAACCTACGAGCAGTACTTC.

This rearrangement joins TRBV25-1 to TRBJ2-4; D gene ambiguous. V was cut by 0 bases and J by 2 bases, with 8 bases left in between. CDR3 size: 15 residues. Germline V lookup: CDR1 MGHDK, CDR2 SYGVNS. This CDR3 reads CASSEYVRSKNIQYF. The CDR3 region has the DNA TGTGCCAGCAGTGAATATGTACGGTCCAAAAACATTCAGTACTTC.

The CDR3 sequence: CASSIPRVSQPQHF. CDR3 nucleotides: TGTGCCAGTAGTATTCCCAGGGTAAGTCAGCCCCAGCATTTT. V is TRBV19 and J is TRBJ1-5; D is possibly TRBD1 (5 bases). This CDR3 comprises 14 residues. Trimming pared 3 bases from V and 6 bases from J, leaving 12 bases between. Germline CDR1 is LNHDA and CDR2 is SQIVND (reference sequence).

CDR3 sequence: CATSSGTAYGYTF. The CDR3 nucleotides read TGTGCCACCAGTTCCGGGACAGCTTATGGCTACACCTTC. The chain joins TRBV24-1 to TRBJ1-2, with 7 bases that match TRBD1. The CDR3 spans 13 residues. Germline CDR1 reads KGHDR; CDR2 reads SFDVKD. With V trimmed by 6 bases and J by 5 bases, 5 bases remained unmatched.

V usage is TRBV5-1 and J usage is TRBJ2-3; 9 nucleotides agree with TRBD1. After removal of 0 bases from V and 5 bases from J, the junction contained 4 bases not matched to a gene. The CDR3 contains 15 residues. Per germline, CDR1 SGHRS and CDR2 YFSETQ. Written as DNA, the CDR3 is TGCGCCAGCAGCTTGGGGACAGGGGCGGGAGATACGCAGTATTTT. This sequence encodes CASSLGTGAGDTQYF.

V is TRBV28 and J is TRBJ1-1; no firm D call. Germline V gene sequence: CDR1 MDHEN, CDR2 SYDVKM. The CDR3 runs 14 residues. V was cut by 7 bases and J by 5 bases, with 17 bases left in between. In DNA form, the CDR3 reads TGTGCCAGCATACAAGACATTGTACGGACTGAAGCTTTCTTT. This encodes CASIQDIVRTEAFF.

The chain recombines TRBV4-1 with TRBJ1-2; D perhaps matches TRBD1 (5 bases). V was shortened by 2 bases and J by 3 bases, with 7 bases between the two germline ends. CDR1 MGHRA and CDR2 YSYEKL come from the germline V gene. The CDR3 contains 13 residues. CDR3 residues: CASSQLRDYGYTF. DNA for the CDR3: TGCGCCAGCAGCCAACTCAGGGACTATGGCTACACCTTC.

The genes are TRBV18 and TRBJ1-2, with 8 nucleotides matching TRBD1. The J segment lost 3 bases and the V segment lost 3 bases, leaving 9 bases of the junction unmatched. The germline gives CDR1 KGHSH, CDR2 LQKENI. This CDR3 contains 16 residues. The DNA of the CDR3 is TGTGCCAGCTCACCGACTGCAGGGGGCTTGGACTATGGCTACACCTTC. Translated: CASSPTAGGLDYGYTF.

The rearrangement links TRBV7-8 to TRBJ1-5; D perhaps matches TRBD1 (5 bases). V was cut by 1 base and J by 2 bases, with 9 bases left in between. This CDR3 contains 15 residues. CDR1 and CDR2 (germline): SGHVS, FQNEAQ. The CDR3: CASSLVSGGNQPQHF. CDR3 DNA sequence: TGTGCCAGCAGCTTAGTATCGGGGGGCAATCAGCCCCAGCATTTT.

V usage is TRBV10-1 and J usage is TRBJ1-6; 10 positions match TRBD1. The germline CDR1 and CDR2 sequences are WNHNN and SYGVQD (reference sequence). The CDR3 consists of 15 residues. V dropped 6 bases and J dropped 7; count of bases not matched to a gene: 6. CDR3 sequence: CASRTGTGENSPLHF. CDR3 nucleotides: TGCGCCAGCAGGACCGGGACAGGGGAGAATTCACCCCTCCACTTT.

The rearrangement joins TRBV4-1 to TRBJ2-1; 11 bases align to TRBD1. With 8 bases clipped from V and 8 bases from J, the junction kept 14 bases outside the gene matches. This CDR3 is built from 16 residues. Germline V gives CDR1 MGHRA, CDR2 YSYEKL. In DNA form, the CDR3 reads TGCGCCAGCTCCCGATCCGGGACAGGGGGTTGGGATGAGCAGTTCTTC. Protein: CASSRSGTGGWDEQFF.

The chain carries TRBV9 and TRBJ2-2; D possibly corresponds to TRBD1 (5 bases). CDR3 length: 12 amino acids. Trimming removed 6 bases from V and 7 bases from J, with 10 bases in between. CDR1 and CDR2 from the germline V gene are SGDLS and YYNGEE. The CDR3 protein is CASNKGIGELFF. The DNA for the CDR3 is TGTGCCAGCAACAAGGGGATCGGGGAGCTGTTTTTT.

The genes are TRBV28 and TRBJ1-2; D is ambiguous. This CDR3 spans 14 amino acids. V was pared by 4 bases and J by 6 bases, with 15 bases between. Germline CDR1 reads MDHEN; CDR2 reads SYDVKM. Here the CDR3 DNA reads TGTGCCAGCAGTTCCAACGGTTTCGAGCATGGCTACACCTTC. Translated: CASSSNGFEHGYTF.

V usage is TRBV29-1 and J usage is TRBJ2-6; a possible D gene is TRBD1 (6 bases). The V end lost 0 bases, the J end lost 10 bases, and 13 bases lay between the germline ends. Germline values: CDR1 SQVTM, CDR2 ANQGSEA. This CDR3 has 14 residues. The CDR3 DNA reads TGCAGCGTTGAAGATCGGGACAACATAAACGTCCTGACTTTC. Translation: CSVEDRDNINVLTF.

This rearrangement joins TRBV7-2 to TRBJ2-3, with D maybe TRBD2 (6 bases). Trimming shortened V by 0 bases and J by 10 bases, and 14 bases separated the two germline ends. CDR3 length: 14 residues. The germline gives CDR1 SGHTA, CDR2 FQGNSA. The CDR3 DNA reads as TGTGCCAGCAGCTTAGCCAGGCGGGGTGGCGCGCAGTATTTT. Translated: CASSLARRGGAQYF.

This chain connects TRBV18 to TRBJ2-3, with D perhaps matching TRBD1 (6 bases). The CDR3 totals 15 residues. V was shortened by 5 bases and J by 1 base, with 13 bases between the two germline ends. The germline V gene encodes CDR1 KGHSH and CDR2 LQKENI. CDR3 sequence: CASSSYRAGTDTQYF. The CDR3 DNA sequence: TGTGCCAGCTCATCCTACAGGGCGGGCACAGATACGCAGTATTTT.

This chain joins TRBV19 and TRBJ2-2, with 9 bases that match TRBD2. There are 20 residues in the CDR3. Germline assignment: CDR1 LNHDA and CDR2 SQIVND (reference sequence). V trimming: 3 bases; J trimming: 1 base; junction bases outside the gene matches: 15. CDR3 protein: CASSIDKRLAGRMNTGELFF. DNA of the CDR3: TGTGCCAGTAGTATTGATAAGAGGCTAGCGGGGAGAATGAACACCGGGGAGCTGTTTTTT.